What follows are 7 T cell receptor beta chains derived from one specimen sequenced in a study of OX40 agonist ivuxolimab in advanced cancers. TCRdb's copy holds only in-frame clones and misses some; the assay was immunoSEQ multiplex PCR. The sample carries 80,000 or so clones, roughly nine tenths recorded once. This specimen was CD4+ or CD8+ T cells sorted from blood, taken in a trial of the OX40 agonist ivuxolimab. The receptors were gathered from an adult with an advanced solid tumor such as melanoma, head and neck, liver or kidney cancer.

The V call is TRBV29-1, the J call TRBJ2-5; D gene uncertain. Germline loops: CDR1 SQVTM, CDR2 ANQGSEA. V dropped 6 bases and J dropped 6 bases, with 14 bases sitting between them. There are 12 residues in the CDR3. The CDR3 reads CSVYVPYKTQYF. The CDR3, as DNA: TGCAGCGTGTACGTCCCGTACAAGACCCAGTACTTC.

The chain combines TRBV6-6 with TRBJ1-1, with D tentatively TRBD1 (5 bases). This CDR3 region has 13 residues. The ends were cut back, 2 bases at V and 5 bases at J, with 9 bases in the middle. The germline V gene has CDR1 MNHNY and CDR2 SVGAGI (reference sequence). The CDR3 region is CASSYHGGTEAFF. The CDR3 DNA follows: TGTGCCAGCAGTTACCATGGGGGAACTGAAGCTTTCTTT.

This clone was seen only a few times. The chain recombines TRBV5-1 with TRBJ2-3, with 12 bases fitting TRBD2. This CDR3 comprises 17 residues. Germline V CDR1 and CDR2: SGHRS, YFSETQ. V trimming: 0 bases; J trimming: 5 bases; junction bases outside the gene matches: 7. The CDR3 DNA reads as TGCGCCAGCAGCTTGGAACTAGCGGGAGGAAAGGTAGATACGCAGTATTTT. It encodes CASSLELAGGKVDTQYF.

This clone was seen only once. The rearrangement uses TRBV7-3 and TRBJ1-3, with D unclear. Germline CDR1 SGHTA, CDR2 FQGTGA. V lost 1 base and J 0 bases, leaving 7 bases between the germline ends. The CDR3 consists of 15 residues. CDR3 loop: CASSLMGSSGNTIYF. The DNA of the CDR3 is TGTGCCAGCAGCTTAATGGGTTCCTCTGGAAACACCATATATTTT. The full variable domain, its missing parts supplied by reference TRBV7-3 and TRBJ1-3, is GAGVSQTPSNKVTEKGKYVELRCDPISGHTALYWYRQSLGQGPEFLIYFQGTGAADDSGLPNDRFFAVRPEGSVSTLKIQRTERGDSAVYLCASSLMGSSGNTIYFGEGSWLTVV.

The chain has TRBV7-9 and TRBJ1-2; D ambiguous. The CDR3 covers 13 residues. Per the germline V gene, CDR1 is SEHNR and CDR2 is FQNEAQ (reference sequence). V lost 5 bases and J lost 0, with 7 bases in between. CDR3 sequence (DNA): TGTGCCAGCAGCCCACAGACTAACTATGGCTACACCTTC. The encoded protein is CASSPQTNYGYTF.

Only a few counts were recorded for this clone. The CDR3 coding sequence is TGTGCCAGCAGCTTTACCGACGGGGGAGTTAGTCAGCCCCAGCATTTT. This gives the protein CASSFTDGGVSQPQHF. The gene calls are TRBV5-6 and TRBJ1-5; TRBD1 might be the D (5 bases). The CDR3 extends over 16 amino acids. Trimming stripped 2 bases from V and 6 bases from J, with 18 bases between. Germline V gene lookup returns CDR1 SGHDT and CDR2 YYEEEE.

V gene TRBV7-6 combines with J gene TRBJ2-1; D tentatively reads TRBD1 or TRBD2 (5 bases each). The CDR3 sequence is 14 residues long. CDR1 and CDR2 from the germline V gene are SGHVS and FNYEAQ. V was trimmed by 1 base and J by 2 bases, leaving 6 bases between them. The CDR3 nucleotides are TGTGCCAGCAGCTTAGAGGGACCCTACAATGAGCAGTTCTTC. This codes for CASSLEGPYNEQFF.